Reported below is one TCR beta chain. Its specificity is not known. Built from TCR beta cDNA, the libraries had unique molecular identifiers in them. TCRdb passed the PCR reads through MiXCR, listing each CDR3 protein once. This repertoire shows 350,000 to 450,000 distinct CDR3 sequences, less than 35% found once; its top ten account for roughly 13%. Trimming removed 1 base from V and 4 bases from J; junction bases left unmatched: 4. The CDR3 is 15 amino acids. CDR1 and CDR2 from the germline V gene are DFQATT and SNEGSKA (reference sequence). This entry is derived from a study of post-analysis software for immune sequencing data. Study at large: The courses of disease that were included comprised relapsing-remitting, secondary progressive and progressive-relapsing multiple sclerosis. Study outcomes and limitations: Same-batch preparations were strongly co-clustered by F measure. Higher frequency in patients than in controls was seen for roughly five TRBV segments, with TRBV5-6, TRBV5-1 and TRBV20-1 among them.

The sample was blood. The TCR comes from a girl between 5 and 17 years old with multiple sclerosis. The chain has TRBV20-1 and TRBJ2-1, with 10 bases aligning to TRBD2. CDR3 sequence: CSARVTSGAYNEQFF. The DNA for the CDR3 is TGCAGTGCTAGAGTAACTAGCGGGGCTTACAATGAGCAGTTCTTC.